The present T cell receptor beta chain was sequenced within a study of regulatory T cells in long-lasting Graves disease (dated by TCRdb to the early 2020s). About the investigation overall: Antithyroid drugs had been taken for less than 3 months by newly diagnosed Graves' disease patients. Peripheral blood TCR sequencing and RNA sequencing compared persistent Graves' disease patients with newly diagnosed Graves' disease patients. The study took place in China and was registered as a clinical trial. TCR sequencing covered roughly 13 persistent and 20 newly diagnosed Graves' disease patients, around 33 samples in total. The investigation overall reported the following: Because the primary lesion, thyroid tissue, could not be accessed, the study looked at peripheral blood alone. Persistent disease showed preferential use of TRBV28, TRBJ1-2 and TRBJ2-5, whereas newly diagnosed disease favored TRBV20-1 and TRBJ2-1. Patients with persistent disease shared more public clonotypes (approximately 2,500) than newly diagnosed patients did (966). Sequencing and analysis were restricted to the TCR beta chain. The authors acknowledged the small sample size as a limitation that may reduce accuracy. Persistent Graves' disease patients showed lower TCR Shannon entropy and fewer highly expanded clones than newly diagnosed patients, suggesting clonal expansion.

The label giving this sample's time point can be read as: newly diagnosed GD, antithyroid drugs for less than 3 months. For both TCR sequencing and RNA sequencing, RNA was extracted from PBMCs in TRIzol. The diagnosis of Graves' disease was made according to American Thyroid Association guidelines. Patients were recruited from an endocrinology department in Xi'an, China. From each patient, about 9.7 milliliters of peripheral blood was collected into an EDTA anticoagulant tube. Ficoll Paque Plus density gradient separation was used to isolate PBMCs, and no additional T cell sorting was done. An Agilent 2100 Bioanalyzer and agarose gel were used to check RNA quality, and a NanoDrop 2000 was used to measure RNA concentration. The trim is 3 bases for V and 8 bases for J, with a gap of 14 bases between the germline ends. Taken from cysteine to phenylalanine, the CDR3 has 14 residues. CDR3 DNA is the only sequence kept; it has 42 bases, read in frame from the first base. Sequences LGHDT (CDR1) and YNNKEL (CDR2) are obtained from the germline V gene (reference sequence).

This clonotype was observed at least ten times. This clone's antigen is unknown. Per-nucleotide qualities are absent, and no much larger clonotype sits a single base away. Libraries were made using multiplex PCR. Sequencing used an Illumina HiSeq 4000. To build TCR beta libraries, CDR3 regions were amplified by Arm-PCR using iRepertoire HTBI primers. Before sequencing, the PCR products went through gel purification. For the original study's pipeline: Gene usage analysis of CDR3 amino acid clonotypes relied on the roughly 64 TRBV and 15 or so TRBJ segments identified across samples. COPE and FqMerger were used to merge the filtered high-quality paired reads into contigs. BLAST was used to align contigs to IMGT TRBV, TRBD and TRBJ reference genes, with CDR3 defined following IMGT. Any clonotype with a frequency above 0.1% was classified as a highly expanded clone. Shannon entropy served as the measure of repertoire diversity, while the Gini coefficient captured V-J evenness. Public clonotypes were defined as clonotypes shared by more than one individual. TCRdb ran its own pipeline on the public reads, namely fastp trimming at Q25 and MiXCR clone calling, and kept in-frame beta chains. Rows with one shared CDR3 protein collapse into an entry with the most common genes and DNA. These V and J calls rely on TCRdb rather than the paper's analysis. This sample is represented by about 540,000 distinct CDR3 sequences; approximately 12% of them were singletons. The ten top clones hold 10% of the sample.

This sample was also put to use in a study of T cells in Graves' hyperthyroidism and ophthalmopathy. The second study's paper adds: Graves' hyperthyroidism was defined as stable when no progression to ophthalmopathy occurred over 18 months of follow-up. Hyperthyroidism patients were newly diagnosed, had a disease duration of under 2 months, and were aged 18 to 65 years. Any patient with an uncontrolled infection, another autoimmune disease, pregnancy or lactation was excluded. Clinical symptoms, serum thyroxine and TRAb, thyroid ultrasound, and orbital computed tomography formed the basis for the diagnoses. The first round of RT-PCR for the TCR CDR3 was performed with the HTBI primer set and the Qiagen OneStep RT-PCR kit. Most expanded thyroid clonotypes (frequency above 0.001) were also detected in blood, suggesting blood repertoires may reflect thyroid immune responses. In cross-validation, a model built on a 13 V-J signature told ophthalmopathy apart from stable hyperthyroidism with just under 90% sensitivity and roughly 82% specificity, and in testing the same model reached 80%/75%. In validation, the model predicted progression to ophthalmopathy a median of 6.5 months before onset, with 70% to 71% sensitivity and 72.22% specificity. A discovery cohort of around 100 patients, roughly 43 with Graves' ophthalmopathy and about 58 with stable Graves' hyperthyroidism, was used to find distinguishing TCR V-J signatures. An independent validation cohort of fewer than 20 hyperthyroidism patients and some 15 patients who later progressed to ophthalmopathy tested prospective prediction of ophthalmopathy. The roughly 90 discovery patients were divided at random into training and test sets in a 7:3 ratio. In six Graves' hyperthyroidism patients, the study also compared T-cell repertoires from thyroid tissue with T-cell repertoires from blood. Once sampling was done, hyperthyroidism patients were given methimazole at a starting dose of 30 mg daily, whereas ophthalmopathy patients were given high-dose intravenous methylprednisolone. The libraries were constructed in a second round of multiplex PCR and then size-selected and purified. The libraries were sequenced on an Illumina HiSeq2000 using paired-end 100 bp reads. SOAPnuke was used to process the raw data, with reads discarded if the reads contained adapters or uncalled bases, had a mean Phred below 15, or lacked an exact constant-primer or identifier match. COPE v1.2.5 was used to merge high-quality paired reads, and clonotypes were defined as unique nucleotide sequences. MiTCR v1.1 was used to align clonotypes to the IMGT TRBV, TRBD and TRBJ reference segments. Only V-J combinations with frequency above 0.0001, covering 98% to 99.2% of repertoires, were analysed. The TCS score was defined as the ratio of F50 (clonal expansion) to E x V (chaos), calculated using BLOSUM62-based TCRdist between CDR3 peptides within each V-J. Welch's t-statistics and random forest reduced around 550 V-J features to about 12, which were used in a naive Bayes classifier (R e1071). Sample size was not statistically predetermined, and blinding of investigators to group allocation was not performed. The paper describes TCR Vbeta CDR3 sequencing of 120 to 150 peripheral blood samples, made up of 43 ophthalmopathy patients, more than 70 hyperthyroidism patients and 17 progressor patients.

The sample in question was peripheral blood mononuclear cells (PBMCs), obtained at new diagnosis, from a patient treated with antithyroid drugs. The rearranged segments are TRBV3-1 and TRBJ2-1; 6 matching bases give a weak D call of TRBD2. The source of this sequence is a man in his thirties or forties with Graves disease. Donor details come from another sample of the same person, matched by shared clones. The CDR3 reads as follows: CASSQGLTSDEQFF. Here is the DNA: TGTGCCAGCAGCCAGGGACTTACCTCGGATGAGCAGTTCTTC.